The 3 T cell receptor beta chains listed next were all sequenced from one sample in a study of blood T cells in healthy people across ages. Next came a second PCR, run for about 7 to 12 cycles, which used a sample-barcoded 5' primer along with a J-beta primer mix. TCRdb processed the 5' RACE reads anew with MiXCR; each CDR3 protein has one entry. The data hold 950,000 to 1,200,000 distinct CDR3 sequences, with less than 45% observed a single time. The sequenced sample was blood. All receptors come from a man aged 18 to 29 in good health.

This chain joins TRBV10-3 and TRBJ1-6, with TRBD1 identical over 8 bases. Germline CDR1 reads ENHRY; CDR2 reads SYGVKD. This CDR3 has 14 amino acids. Trimming at V came to 6 bases and at J to 5 bases, leaving 3 bases not matched to a gene. The CDR3 reads CAIRATGDNSPLHF. In DNA, the CDR3 is TGTGCCATCAGGGCGACAGGGGATAATTCACCCCTCCACTTT.

CDR3 amino acids: CASSPAGGSSTDTQYF. In DNA, the CDR3 is TGTGCCAGCTCACCCGCAGGGGGATCTAGCACAGATACGCAGTATTTT. The chain has TRBV18 and TRBJ2-3; 7 positions agree with TRBD1. This CDR3 is 16 amino acids long. J gave up 0 bases and V 3 bases, and 6 bases lay outside the gene matches. The germline gives CDR1 KGHSH, CDR2 LQKENI.

This sequence joins TRBV4-3 and TRBJ2-2, with D possibly TRBD2 on 6 matching bases. From germline, CDR1 is LGHNA and CDR2 YSLEER. Trimming left V 4 bases short and J 1 base short, with 10 bases between. The CDR3 contains 15 residues. The CDR3 here is CASSLTSLNTGELFF. The CDR3 DNA sequence: TGCGCCAGCAGCCTAACTAGCCTGAACACCGGGGAGCTGTTTTTT.